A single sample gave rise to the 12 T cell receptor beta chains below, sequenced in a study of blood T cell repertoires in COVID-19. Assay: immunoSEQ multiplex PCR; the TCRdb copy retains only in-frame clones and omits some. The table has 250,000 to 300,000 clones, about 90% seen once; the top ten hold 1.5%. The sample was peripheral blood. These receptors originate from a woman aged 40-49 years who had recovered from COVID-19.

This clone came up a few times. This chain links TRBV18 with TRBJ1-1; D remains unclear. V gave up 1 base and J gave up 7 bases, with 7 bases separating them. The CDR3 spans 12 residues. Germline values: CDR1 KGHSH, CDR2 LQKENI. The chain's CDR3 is CASSPQSGEAFF. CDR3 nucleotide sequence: TGTGCCAGCTCACCACAATCAGGTGAAGCTTTCTTT.

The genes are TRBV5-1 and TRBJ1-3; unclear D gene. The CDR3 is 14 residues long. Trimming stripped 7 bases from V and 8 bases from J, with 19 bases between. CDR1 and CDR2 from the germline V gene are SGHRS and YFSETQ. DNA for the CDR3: TGCGCCAGCCGAGCCACCACCCTAGAGGACACCATATATTTT. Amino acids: CASRATTLEDTIYF.

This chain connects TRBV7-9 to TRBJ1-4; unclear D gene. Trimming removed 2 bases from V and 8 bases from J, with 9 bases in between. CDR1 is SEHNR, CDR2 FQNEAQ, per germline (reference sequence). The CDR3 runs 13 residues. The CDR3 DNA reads TGTGCCAGCAGCTTACAGGCTGGGGAAAAACTGTTTTTT. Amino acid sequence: CASSLQAGEKLFF.

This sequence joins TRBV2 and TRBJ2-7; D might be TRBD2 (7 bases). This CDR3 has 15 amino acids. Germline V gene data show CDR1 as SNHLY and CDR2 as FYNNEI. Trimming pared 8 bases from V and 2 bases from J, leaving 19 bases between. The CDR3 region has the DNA TGTGCCAGCTGCGGAGGGGGGGCCGGGCCCTACGAGCAGTACTTC. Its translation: CASCGGGAGPYEQYF.

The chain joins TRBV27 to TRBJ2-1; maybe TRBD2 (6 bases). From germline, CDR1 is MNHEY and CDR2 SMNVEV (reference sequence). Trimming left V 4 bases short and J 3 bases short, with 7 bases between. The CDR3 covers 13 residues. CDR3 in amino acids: CASSWGDYNEQFF. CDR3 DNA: TGTGCCAGCAGTTGGGGGGACTACAATGAGCAGTTCTTC.

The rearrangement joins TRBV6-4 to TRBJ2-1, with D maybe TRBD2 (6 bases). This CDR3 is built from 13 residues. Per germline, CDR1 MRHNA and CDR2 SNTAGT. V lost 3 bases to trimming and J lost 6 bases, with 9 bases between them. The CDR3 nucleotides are TGTGCCAGCAGTGATAGGCGGGGCAATGAGCAGTTCTTC. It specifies CASSDRRGNEQFF.

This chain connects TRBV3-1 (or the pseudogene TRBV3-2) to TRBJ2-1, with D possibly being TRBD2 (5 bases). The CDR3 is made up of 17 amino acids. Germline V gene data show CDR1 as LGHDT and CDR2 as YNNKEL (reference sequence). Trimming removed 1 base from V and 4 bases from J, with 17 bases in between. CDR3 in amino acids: CASSQGIFRRAYNEQFF. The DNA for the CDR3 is TGTGCCAGCAGCCAAGGAATCTTCAGGCGGGCTTACAATGAGCAGTTCTTC.

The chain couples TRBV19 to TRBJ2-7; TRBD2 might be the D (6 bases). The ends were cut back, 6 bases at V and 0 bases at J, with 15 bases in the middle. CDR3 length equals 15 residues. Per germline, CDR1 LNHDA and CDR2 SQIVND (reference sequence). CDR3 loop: CASSRLGQGSYEQYF. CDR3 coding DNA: TGTGCCAGTAGCAGACTAGGGCAGGGCTCCTACGAGCAGTACTTC.

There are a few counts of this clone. This CDR3 reads CASSHDDRNGYTF. The CDR3 DNA reads as TGTGCCAGCAGCCACGACGACAGAAATGGCTACACCTTC. This chain joins TRBV3-1 (or the pseudogene TRBV3-2) and TRBJ1-2, with a weak D call TRBD1 (5 bases). The CDR3 is 13 amino acids. The germline CDR1 and CDR2 sequences are LGHDT and YNNKEL (reference sequence). V lost 3 bases and J lost 6, with 11 bases in between.

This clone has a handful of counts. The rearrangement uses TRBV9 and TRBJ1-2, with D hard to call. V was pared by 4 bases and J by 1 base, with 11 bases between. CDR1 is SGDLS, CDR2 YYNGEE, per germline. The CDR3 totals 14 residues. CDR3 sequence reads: CASSPRGLNYGYTF. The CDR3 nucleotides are TGTGCCAGCAGCCCACGTGGCCTTAACTATGGCTACACCTTC.

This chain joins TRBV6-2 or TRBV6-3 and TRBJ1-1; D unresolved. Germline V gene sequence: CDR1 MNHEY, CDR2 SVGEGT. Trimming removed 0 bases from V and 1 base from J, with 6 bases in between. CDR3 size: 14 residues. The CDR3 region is CASSYSLRNTEAFF. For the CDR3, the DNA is TGTGCCAGCAGTTACTCGTTGCGGAACACTGAAGCTTTCTTT.

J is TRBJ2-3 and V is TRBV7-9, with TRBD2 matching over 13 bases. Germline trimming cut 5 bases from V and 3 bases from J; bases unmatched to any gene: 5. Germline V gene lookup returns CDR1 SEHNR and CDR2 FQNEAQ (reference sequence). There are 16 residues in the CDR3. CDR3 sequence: CASSALLAGGTDTQYF. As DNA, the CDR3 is TGTGCCAGCAGCGCGTTACTAGCGGGGGGGACAGATACGCAGTATTTT. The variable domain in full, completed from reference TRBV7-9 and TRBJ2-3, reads DTGVSQNPRHKITKRGQNVTFRCDPISEHNRLYWYRQTLGQGPEFLTYFQNEAQLEKSRLLSDRFSAERPKGSFSTLEIQRTEQGDSAMYLCASSALLAGGTDTQYFGPGTRLTVL.